The 25 T cell receptor beta chains listed next were all sequenced from one sample in a study of blood T cell repertoires in COVID-19. Sequencing was performed with immunoSEQ multiplex PCR; in TCRdb, only in-frame clones are kept and a portion is missing. The table shows 250,000 or so clones, with approximately 89% occurring only once. Sample: peripheral blood. The receptor source for this set is a man aged 40-49 years with active or convalescent COVID-19.

J is TRBJ1-5 and V is TRBV5-1; D possibly corresponds to TRBD1 (5 bases). The CDR3 extends over 17 amino acids. The germline V gene encodes CDR1 SGHRS and CDR2 YFSETQ. With 2 bases removed from V and 0 bases from J, the gap between germline ends came to 15 bases. The CDR3 reads CASSFTNGGPSNQPQHF. CDR3 bases: TGCGCCAGCAGCTTCACAAACGGGGGACCTAGCAATCAGCCCCAGCATTTT.

The J gene is TRBJ2-7, the V gene TRBV18; TRBD1 matches 10 bases. This CDR3 has 16 residues. Trimming at V came to 0 bases and at J to 3 bases, leaving 5 bases not matched to a gene. Germline assignment: CDR1 KGHSH and CDR2 LQKENI. CDR3 DNA sequence: TGTGCCAGCTCACCACCGAGCGGGACAGGGGTCTACGAGCAGTACTTC. Translated: CASSPPSGTGVYEQYF.

The rearrangement uses TRBV7-9 and TRBJ1-1; a weak D match, TRBD1 (5 bases). The germline gives CDR1 SEHNR, CDR2 FQNEAQ (reference sequence). The length of the CDR3 is 13 residues. V lost 3 bases and J lost 5, with 10 bases in between. In DNA, the CDR3 is TGTGCCAGCAGCTTGGAGGGGAGGACTGAAGCTTTCTTT. This gives the protein CASSLEGRTEAFF.

The rearrangement joins TRBV6-5 to TRBJ1-6; a weak D match, TRBD1 (5 bases). In germline, CDR1 is MNHEY, CDR2 SVGAGI. Between the trimmed V and J ends, which lost 4 bases and 7 bases, there was a span of 14 bases. The CDR3 spans 15 residues. The CDR3 sequence is CASSSVRGGNSPLHF. The CDR3 DNA reads TGTGCCAGCAGTTCCGTACGGGGGGGGAATTCACCCCTCCACTTT.

The chain carries TRBV15 and TRBJ1-4, with D possibly being TRBD1 (6 bases). V lost 1 base, J lost 7 bases, and 13 bases lay in between. Per germline, CDR1 LNHNV and CDR2 YYDKDF (reference sequence). The length of the CDR3 is 15 residues. The CDR3 DNA follows: TGTGCCACCAGCAGAGTCGGGGGGGGCCGTGAAAAACTGTTTTTT. It encodes CATSRVGGGREKLFF.

The rearrangement joins TRBV5-4 to TRBJ1-6; the D gene is possibly TRBD1 (6 bases). CDR1 is SGHNT, CDR2 YYREEE, per germline (reference sequence). The CDR3 length is 15 residues. The germline V and J ends were trimmed by 0 bases and 10 bases, with 14 bases remaining between them. Here the CDR3 DNA reads TGTGCCAGCAGCTTGGCGACAGGATCGGAGTCACCCCTCCACTTT. Its protein is CASSLATGSESPLHF.

The chain carries TRBV19 and TRBJ1-2, with D possibly matching TRBD1 (6 bases). This CDR3 is 13 amino acids long. Germline CDR1 LNHDA, CDR2 SQIVND (reference sequence). CDR3 DNA: TGTGGATCAGGCCAGGGGAATAACTATGGCTACACCTTC. It yields the protein CGSGQGNNYGYTF.

The chain combines TRBV2 with TRBJ1-2, with 9 bases lining up with TRBD1. The germline CDR1 and CDR2 sequences are SNHLY and FYNNEI. The CDR3 has 15 residues. J gave up 4 bases and V 3 bases, and 6 bases lay outside the gene matches. As DNA, the CDR3 is TGTGCCAGCAGTGACGGCGGGACAGGGACCTATGGCTACACCTTC. It translates to CASSDGGTGTYGYTF.

This CDR3 reads CASSLRASGPLPYNEQFF. DNA for the CDR3: TGTGCCAGCAGCTTAAGGGCTAGCGGTCCTCTACCCTACAATGAGCAGTTCTTC. The chain couples TRBV7-3 to TRBJ2-1; 7 nucleotides match TRBD2. Germline V CDR1 and CDR2: SGHTA, FQGTGA. After removal of 1 base from V and 2 bases from J, the junction contained 11 bases not matched to a gene. The CDR3 runs to 18 residues.

The rearrangement uses TRBV19 and TRBJ1-2, with D tentatively TRBD1 (6 bases). Between the trimmed V and J ends, which lost 6 bases and 8 bases, there was a span of 22 bases. Germline assignment: CDR1 LNHDA and CDR2 SQIVND (reference sequence). This CDR3 region has 15 residues. The CDR3 DNA is TGTGCCAGTAGACAAGGGGGGGCAGGGGCGACGGGCTACACCTTC. Translation gives CASRQGGAGATGYTF.

This clone was detected only a few times. The J gene is TRBJ1-1, the V gene TRBV27; no firm D call. V gave up 3 bases and J gave up 1 base, with 12 bases separating them. CDR3 length equals 15 residues. CDR1 and CDR2 from the germline V gene are MNHEY and SMNVEV (reference sequence). The CDR3 DNA is TGTGCCAGCAGTTTGGCAGGTCTTCAGAACACTGAAGCTTTCTTT. This translates into CASSLAGLQNTEAFF.

The chain joins TRBV28 to TRBJ1-1; D might be TRBD1 (6 bases). V lost 5 bases to trimming and J lost 5 bases, with 18 bases between them. The CDR3 runs to 15 residues. Per germline, CDR1 MDHEN and CDR2 SYDVKM. CDR3: CASSDRTAEGTEAFF. The CDR3 bases are TGTGCCAGCAGTGACCGGACAGCAGAAGGGACTGAAGCTTTCTTT.

The chain joins TRBV6-5 to TRBJ2-1, with 7 bases lining up with TRBD1. The V segment lost 6 bases and the J segment 3 bases; nucleotides outside the gene matches: 8. The CDR3 spans 15 residues. Germline CDR1 reads MNHEY; CDR2 reads SVGAGI. The CDR3 here is CASSTGQSNYNEQFF. The CDR3, as DNA: TGTGCCAGCAGCACGGGACAGTCCAACTACAATGAGCAGTTCTTC.

The V gene is TRBV12-3 or TRBV12-4, the J gene TRBJ1-5, with D perhaps matching TRBD1 (6 bases). With 7 bases removed from V and 7 bases from J, the gap between germline ends came to 14 bases. This CDR3 is built from 13 residues. For the CDR3, the DNA is TGTGCCAGCATGGAGGACAGTTCGCAGCCCCAGCATTTT. This encodes CASMEDSSQPQHF.

The genes are TRBV24-1 and TRBJ2-7, with 10 bases matching TRBD1. From germline, CDR1 is KGHDR and CDR2 SFDVKD. This CDR3 has 16 residues. The V segment lost 4 bases and the J segment 1 base; nucleotides outside the gene matches: 6. The CDR3 region has the DNA TGTGCCACCAGTGAAACCGGGACAGGGGAATCCTACGAGCAGTACTTC. Its protein product is CATSETGTGESYEQYF.

The chain employs TRBV11-2 and TRBJ1-3; unclear D gene. Trimming shortened V by 5 bases and J by 0 bases, and 11 bases separated the two germline ends. Germline V gene data show CDR1 as SGHAT and CDR2 as FQNNGV. The CDR3 totals 15 residues. CDR3 DNA sequence: TGTGCCAGCAGCCCACGACGCGGCTCTGGAAACACCATATATTTT. Translated: CASSPRRGSGNTIYF.

The rearrangement joins TRBV27 to TRBJ1-5, with a possible D match to TRBD1 (5 bases). CDR1 and CDR2 (germline): MNHEY, SMNVEV (reference sequence). The CDR3 totals 14 residues. V gave up 7 bases and J gave up 6 bases, with 16 bases separating them. CDR3 residues: CASKAQAGGQPQHF. In DNA form, the CDR3 reads TGTGCCAGCAAAGCACAGGCTGGCGGTCAGCCCCAGCATTTT.

A few counts support this clone. The DNA of the CDR3 is TGCGCCAGCACCGAGGGTGACTATGGCTACACCTTC. Its protein product is CASTEGDYGYTF. The J gene is TRBJ1-2, the V gene TRBV5-1, with no clear D. The CDR3 loop spans 12 amino acids. Germline V gives CDR1 SGHRS, CDR2 YFSETQ. V shed 6 bases and J shed 3 bases, with 9 bases lying between them.

V is TRBV30 and J is TRBJ1-1, with D perhaps matching TRBD1 (5 bases). This CDR3 spans 14 amino acids. The germline CDR1 and CDR2 sequences are GTSNPN and SVGIG (reference sequence). Trimming removed 5 bases at V and 1 base at J, with 14 bases between. The CDR3 nucleotides read TGTGCCTGGGGCCACCCGGGGGGGAACACTGAAGCTTTCTTT. Translated: CAWGHPGGNTEAFF.

As to this clone: Other DNA variants within this sample encode the same CDR3. The rearrangement joins TRBV5-1 to TRBJ1-4, with D perhaps TRBD1 (6 bases). Germline V gene data show CDR1 as SGHRS and CDR2 as YFSETQ. The CDR3 covers 12 residues. Trimming took 4 bases from V and 8 from J, leaving 9 bases between them. In DNA, the CDR3 is TGCGCCAGCAGCCCTGGGGGCGAAAAACTGTTTTTT. Translated, it gives CASSPGGEKLFF.

V gene TRBV3-1 (or the pseudogene TRBV3-2) combines with J gene TRBJ1-3; 8 bases align to TRBD1. CDR1 and CDR2 from the germline V gene are LGHDT and YNNKEL (reference sequence). V lost 1 base and J lost 3; bases outside the gene matches: 8. This CDR3 spans 17 amino acids. The CDR3 bases are TGTGCCAGCAGCCAAGCCTGGCAGGGGGCGTTTGGAAACACCATATATTTT. Translation: CASSQAWQGAFGNTIYF.

The chain uses TRBV19 and TRBJ2-7; 9 positions match TRBD2. Germline V gives CDR1 LNHDA, CDR2 SQIVND (reference sequence). V gave up 4 bases and J gave up 0 bases; unmatched junction bases: 10. CDR3 length: 17 amino acids. CDR3 amino acids: CASSTPGGSGSSYEQYF. The CDR3 coding sequence is TGTGCCAGTAGTACCCCCGGGGGTAGCGGGAGCTCCTACGAGCAGTACTTC.

This chain connects TRBV7-9 to TRBJ1-4; 8 bases map to TRBD1. V dropped 1 base and J dropped 4; count of bases not matched to a gene: 5. This CDR3 is 16 amino acids long. Germline lookup yields CDR1 SEHNR and CDR2 FQNEAQ (reference sequence). CDR3 DNA sequence: TGTGCCAGCAGCTTAGGACAGGGGACCTTTAATGAAAAACTGTTTTTT. Protein sequence: CASSLGQGTFNEKLFF.

This clone is a singleton in its sample. The rearrangement links TRBV2 to TRBJ2-7; TRBD2 agrees at 11 bases. This CDR3 is 15 amino acids long. The germline V gene has CDR1 SNHLY and CDR2 FYNNEI. The V gene end was trimmed by 6 bases and the J gene end by 0 bases; junction bases not matched to a gene: 4. CDR3 in amino acids: CASRPGTSGSYEQYF. The CDR3 bases are TGTGCCAGCAGGCCCGGGACTAGCGGCTCCTACGAGCAGTACTTC. Combining the CDR3 with reference TRBV2 and TRBJ2-7 gives the whole variable domain EPEVTQTPSHQVTQMGQEVILRCVPISNHLYFYWYRQILGQKVEFLVSFYNNEISEKSEIFDDQFSVERPDGSNFTLKIRSTKLEDSAMYFCASRPGTSGSYEQYFGPGTRLTVT.

The chain combines TRBV2 with TRBJ1-6; D is ambiguous. V was cut by 0 bases and J by 10 bases, with 10 bases left in between. The CDR3 runs 14 residues. CDR1 and CDR2 (germline): SNHLY, FYNNEI. CDR3 in amino acids: CASSEALIVSPLHF. The CDR3 coding sequence is TGTGCCAGCAGTGAAGCGCTGATAGTCTCACCCCTCCACTTT.